Described below is a single T cell receptor (beta chain) sequence and its context. Its target is not known. The data belong to a study of monozygotic twins with inflammatory bowel disease. Study results and caveats: IBD patients, compared with healthy twins, shared fewer clonotypes with others (especially with disease activity).

CDR1 is DFQATT and CDR2 is SNEGSKA in the germline V gene (reference sequence). This CDR3 comprises 14 residues. Both the TCRalpha cDNA and the TCRbeta cDNA were taken through two nested PCRs, lasting about 17 and 10 cycles. With the 5' RACE reads reprocessed, TCRdb shows one record per CDR3 protein and no DNA. The repertoire table contains roughly 330,000 distinct CDR3 sequences. The chain couples TRBV20-1 to TRBJ1-4; checking the TCRdb D call of TRBD1 is not possible without DNA. This receptor was taken from a human donor with ulcerative colitis or Crohn's disease, or a healthy co-twin of an affected twin (not recorded which). Sequencing used blood. The CDR3 protein is CSATTGSTNEKLFF.